These 25 T cell receptor beta chains were all obtained from the same sample, sequenced in a study of PD-L1 blockade in urothelial cancer. Time point meaning: pretreatment peripheral blood. The assay was immunoSEQ multiplex PCR, and TCRdb's table has in-frame clones only and misses some. This table holds tens of thousands of clones, roughly four fifths found once. This specimen consisted of PBMCs, obtained around atezolizumab (anti-PD-L1) treatment. Every receptor here comes from a man between 70 and 80 years old with urothelial cancer.

The table lists this clone with a count of one. This chain connects TRBV19 to TRBJ1-1; a weak D match, TRBD1 (5 bases). This CDR3 contains 16 residues. Trimming took 3 bases from V and 4 from J, leaving 18 bases between them. Germline CDR1 is LNHDA and CDR2 is SQIVND (reference sequence). In nucleotides, the CDR3 is TGTGCCAGTAGTATGTCGCCGAACTGGAGGGGCACTGAAGCTTTCTTT. This codes for CASSMSPNWRGTEAFF.

The chain is built from TRBV5-1 and TRBJ1-1, with D perhaps TRBD1 (5 bases). Trimming pared 2 bases from V and 1 base from J, leaving 12 bases between. CDR3 length equals 15 residues. Germline V CDR1 and CDR2: SGHRS, YFSETQ. Here the CDR3 reads CASSLRPGGNTEAFF. CDR3 nucleotides: TGCGCCAGCAGCTTAAGGCCGGGGGGGAACACTGAAGCTTTCTTT. The variable domain in full, completed from reference TRBV5-1 and TRBJ1-1, reads KAGVTQTPRYLIKTRGQQVTLSCSPISGHRSVSWYQQTPGQGLQFLFEYFSETQRNKGNFPGRFSGRQFSNSRSEMNVSTLELGDSALYLCASSLRPGGNTEAFFGQGTRLTVV.

This clone was detected only a few times. The CDR3 nucleotides are TGTGCCAGCAGCCCGGACAGGGGCGAGCAGTACTTC. Its translation: CASSPDRGEQYF. The chain is built from TRBV14 and TRBJ2-7; TRBD1 aligns across 9 bases. The CDR3 has 12 amino acids. V shed 4 bases and J 6 bases; nucleotides not matched to a gene: 1. Germline V gives CDR1 SGHDN, CDR2 FVKESK.

This clone was recorded a few times. The rearrangement joins TRBV11-2 to TRBJ2-7; 8 bases are a match to TRBD1. Unmatched junction bases numbered 14, after V lost 5 bases and J lost 2 bases. This CDR3 spans 17 amino acids. Germline CDR1 SGHAT, CDR2 FQNNGV. The CDR3 here is CASSIIRRQGRPYEQYF. The CDR3 DNA reads TGTGCCAGCAGCATAATCCGCCGACAGGGGCGTCCCTACGAGCAGTACTTC.

The V gene is TRBV5-4, the J gene TRBJ2-7; D is possibly TRBD2 (5 bases). The germline gives CDR1 SGHNT, CDR2 YYREEE (reference sequence). CDR3 length: 13 residues. The ends were cut back, 4 bases at V and 4 bases at J, with 12 bases in the middle. The CDR3 nucleotides read TGTGCCAGCAGCCGGGATCTCGCTTACGAGCAGTACTTC. Amino acid sequence: CASSRDLAYEQYF.

The V and J genes are TRBV19 and TRBJ1-2, with 10 bases fitting TRBD1. Germline values: CDR1 LNHDA, CDR2 SQIVND (reference sequence). V dropped 6 bases and J dropped 4; count of bases not matched to a gene: 5. There are 14 residues in the CDR3. CDR3 nucleotide sequence: TGTGCCAGTAGAACGGGACAGGGGACCTATGGCTACACCTTC. Its translation is CASRTGQGTYGYTF.

This chain uses TRBV5-1 with TRBJ1-1; D gene ambiguous. The CDR3 contains 16 residues. The germline V gene has CDR1 SGHRS and CDR2 YFSETQ. Deletions cut 0 bases from V and 1 base from J, with 13 bases between. CDR3 DNA: TGCGCCAGCAGCTTGGGGTCGGTAGGAGGGAACACTGAAGCTTTCTTT. Encoded protein: CASSLGSVGGNTEAFF.

This clone has only one observation. The chain has TRBV5-1 and TRBJ2-2; 14 positions agree with TRBD2. The CDR3 has 19 amino acids. Trimming cost V 2 bases and J 5 bases; bases outside gene matches: 11. The germline V gene encodes CDR1 SGHRS and CDR2 YFSETQ. The CDR3 DNA sequence: TGCGCCAGCAGCTTTGTTAGGGGACTAGCGGGAGAATGGACCGGGGAGCTGTTTTTT. Its translation is CASSFVRGLAGEWTGELFF.

The V gene is TRBV5-4, the J gene TRBJ2-4, with D maybe TRBD1 (7 bases). The CDR3 loop spans 13 amino acids. The germline CDR1 and CDR2 sequences are SGHNT and YYREEE (reference sequence). Trimming pared 1 base from V and 9 bases from J, leaving 11 bases between. The CDR3 DNA sequence: TGTGCCAGCAGCTTGTCAGGGGGAGGCATTCAGTACTTC. As protein: CASSLSGGGIQYF.

The V call is TRBV15, the J call TRBJ1-5, with D unresolved. CDR1 LNHNV and CDR2 YYDKDF come from the germline V gene (reference sequence). V lost 0 bases and J 6 bases, leaving 9 bases between the germline ends. The CDR3 totals 14 residues. This CDR3 is CATSRDKRVQPQHF. The CDR3 DNA reads as TGTGCCACCAGCAGAGATAAGAGGGTTCAGCCCCAGCATTTT.

The table lists this clone with a count of one. The chain couples TRBV30 to TRBJ1-3; maybe TRBD1 (6 bases). V lost 2 bases to trimming and J lost 0 bases, with 8 bases between them. CDR3 length equals 14 residues. CDR1 GTSNPN and CDR2 SVGIG come from the germline V gene (reference sequence). CDR3 sequence: CAWSRGGSGNTIYF. Written as DNA, the CDR3 is TGTGCCTGGAGTAGGGGGGGCTCTGGAAACACCATATATTTT.

This clone was counted once. V gene TRBV6-5 combines with J gene TRBJ1-5; perhaps TRBD1 as D (5 bases). CDR1 and CDR2 (germline): MNHEY, SVGAGI. V gave up 2 bases and J gave up 3 bases, with 11 bases separating them. The CDR3 length is 15 residues. CDR3 in amino acids: CASSYRQGFNQPQHF. The CDR3 nucleotides are TGTGCCAGCAGTTACAGGCAGGGCTTCAATCAGCCCCAGCATTTT.

Here the CDR3 DNA reads TGTGCCAGCAGCAATAGCTACAATGAGCAGTTCTTC. It yields the protein CASSNSYNEQFF. The gene calls are TRBV5-4 and TRBJ2-1; the D is unclear. This CDR3 is 12 amino acids long. Germline V gives CDR1 SGHNT, CDR2 YYREEE (reference sequence). V was clipped by 4 bases and J by 3 bases, with 5 bases between them.

This chain connects TRBV5-1 to TRBJ2-6, with D possibly TRBD1 on 6 matching bases. This CDR3 spans 16 amino acids. Trimming removed 6 bases at V and 2 bases at J, with 15 bases between. Germline V gene lookup returns CDR1 SGHRS and CDR2 YFSETQ. The CDR3 spells CASTTEGGAGANVLTF. The CDR3 bases are TGCGCCAGCACCACCGAAGGGGGAGCTGGGGCCAACGTCCTGACTTTC.

The J gene is TRBJ1-3, the V gene TRBV29-1; D gene unclear. Trimming took 3 bases from V and 0 from J, leaving 6 bases between them. This CDR3 has 13 amino acids. Per germline, CDR1 SQVTM and CDR2 ANQGSEA. In DNA, the CDR3 is TGCAGCGTTGATGGCCCCTCTGGAAACACCATATATTTT. Its protein product is CSVDGPSGNTIYF.

V is TRBV5-1 and J is TRBJ1-1; D might be TRBD1 (5 bases). CDR3 size: 15 residues. The V end was cut by 4 bases, the J end by 4 bases, with 17 bases between. Germline loops: CDR1 SGHRS, CDR2 YFSETQ. The CDR3, as DNA: TGCGCCAGCAGCATAGCAGGGATCCGGAGCACTGAAGCTTTCTTT. Its translation is CASSIAGIRSTEAFF.

V gene TRBV7-6 combines with J gene TRBJ2-2; 15 bases fit TRBD2. The germline V gene has CDR1 SGHVS and CDR2 FNYEAQ. V gave up 5 bases and J gave up 1 base; unmatched junction bases: 2. This CDR3 has 17 residues. The CDR3 DNA reads as TGTGCCAGCAGCGCGGGACTAGCGGGAGGGAACACCGGGGAGCTGTTTTTT. Translated: CASSAGLAGGNTGELFF.

V usage is TRBV11-3 and J usage is TRBJ1-1, with TRBD1 identical over 8 bases. The length of the CDR3 is 15 residues. With V trimmed by 5 bases and J by 3 bases, 8 bases remained unmatched. Germline V gives CDR1 SGHNT, CDR2 YENEEA. For the CDR3, the DNA is TGTGCCAGCAGCCCGGGGACAGGCCGATACACTGAAGCTTTCTTT. It yields the protein CASSPGTGRYTEAFF.

V gene TRBV28 combines with J gene TRBJ1-1; D gene unclear. The CDR3 consists of 13 residues. CDR1 and CDR2 (germline): MDHEN, SYDVKM. V was clipped by 4 bases and J by 11 bases, with 17 bases between them. DNA of the CDR3: TGTGCCAGCAGTTCGCCGTCTCGGGTGGTTGCTTTCTTT. Its translation is CASSSPSRVVAFF.

This chain links TRBV13 with TRBJ1-2; D is perhaps TRBD1 (5 bases). The V end was cut by 1 base, the J end by 6 bases, with 18 bases between. The CDR3 totals 16 residues. Germline CDR1 and CDR2: PRHDT and FYEKMQ (reference sequence). The DNA for the CDR3 is TGTGCCAGCAGCTTAGATGCGGGACTGGCGACTAATGGCTACACCTTC. It encodes CASSLDAGLATNGYTF. Supplemented by reference TRBV13 and TRBJ1-2, the full variable domain reads AAGVIQSPRHLIKEKRETATLKCYPIPRHDTVYWYQQGPGQDPQFLISFYEKMQSDKGSIPDRFSAQQFSDYHSELNMSSLELGDSALYFCASSLDAGLATNGYTFGSGTRLTVV.

A single count supports this clone. The chain has TRBV4-2 and TRBJ2-7, with 8 bases that match TRBD2. J lost 4 bases, V lost 1 base, and 9 bases had no gene match. This CDR3 is built from 16 residues. Germline V gene sequence: CDR1 LGHNA, CDR2 YNFKEQ. CDR3 loop: CASSQGGDSGTYEQYF. The CDR3, as DNA: TGTGCCAGCAGCCAAGGGGGGGATAGCGGGACATACGAGCAGTACTTC.

This clone was observed once. The CDR3 nucleotides read TGTGCCAGCAGCCCGCGGACTAGCGGGGGGGGGAATGAGCAGTTCTTC. As protein: CASSPRTSGGGNEQFF. This chain connects TRBV5-4 to TRBJ2-1; TRBD2 matches at 15 bases. Losses at the gene ends were 4 bases for V and 7 bases for J; bases not matched to a gene: 6. The germline CDR1 and CDR2 sequences are SGHNT and YYREEE (reference sequence). The CDR3 runs to 16 residues.

V and J are TRBV11-3 and TRBJ2-1, with D possibly matching TRBD2 (5 bases). The germline V gene has CDR1 SGHNT and CDR2 YENEEA. CDR3 size: 13 residues. V shed 1 base and J shed 10 bases, with 11 bases lying between them. CDR3 nucleotide sequence: TGTGCCAGCAGCTTAGGACGGGATGGGGAGCAGTTCTTC. Amino acids: CASSLGRDGEQFF.

The chain recombines TRBV11-3 with TRBJ1-1; D is undetermined. The CDR3 covers 14 residues. Germline assignment: CDR1 SGHNT and CDR2 YENEEA. Trimming stripped 5 bases from V and 1 base from J, with 11 bases between. The CDR3 nucleotides read TGTGCCAGCAGCCCCTCCACAGCGAACACTGAAGCTTTCTTT. Protein product: CASSPSTANTEAFF.

The chain couples TRBV5-4 to TRBJ2-2, with TRBD2 as a possible D gene (6 bases). Per the germline V gene, CDR1 is SGHNT and CDR2 is YYREEE (reference sequence). Trimming took 4 bases from V and 3 from J, leaving 16 bases between them. The CDR3 consists of 16 residues. The CDR3 DNA sequence: TGTGCCAGCAGCCCGCCCCGGGGCGGGGACACCGGGGAGCTGTTTTTT. This sequence encodes CASSPPRGGDTGELFF.